These T cell receptor beta chains were read from a single sample in a study of cytomegalovirus exposure and HLA in healthy donors. Data came from immunoSEQ multiplex PCR; TCRdb stores just in-frame clones and leaves some out. The sample lists 90,000 to 120,000 clones, around 69% occurring once. The sequencing input was PBMCs. The receptor set was obtained from a man between 18 and 29 years old in good health and CMV-seronegative. Each CDR3 is given with its conserved first and last residue. The order of the fields is clone size, V gene, CDR3 length, CDR3 protein. Not all rows give a size; the values are once, few, many and, for expanded clones, a class.

clone size: NA; V gene: TRBV18; CDR3 length: 20; CDR3 protein: CASSPLSLAENKGGTDTQYF
clone size: NA; V gene: TRBV5-4; CDR3 length: 13; CDR3 protein: CASSLGGGETQYF
clone size: NA; V gene: TRBV5-1; CDR3 length: 13; CDR3 protein: CASSSGYQETQYF
clone size: NA; V gene: TRBV13; CDR3 length: 13; CDR3 protein: CASSTHPRHGYTF
clone size: NA; V gene: TRBV4-3; CDR3 length: 15; CDR3 protein: CASSQEPGHHNEQFF
clone size: NA; V gene: TRBV18; CDR3 length: 16; CDR3 protein: CASSLKDTSSGNTIYF
clone size: NA; V gene: TRBV28; CDR3 length: 11; CDR3 protein: CASSLPGAQHF
clone size: NA; V gene: TRBV18; CDR3 length: 15; CDR3 protein: CASSPFMSGDTEAFF
clone size: NA; V gene: TRBV7-9; CDR3 length: 15; CDR3 protein: CASSLTGGGYNEQFF
clone size: few; V gene: TRBV5-1; CDR3 length: 15; CDR3 protein: CASSQRGGAGGELFF
clone size: NA; V gene: TRBV9; CDR3 length: 14; CDR3 protein: CASSVFTGTDTQYF
clone size: few; V gene: TRBV5-1; CDR3 length: 12; CDR3 protein: CASSLGTGEAFF
clone size: NA; V gene: TRBV7-2; CDR3 length: 15; CDR3 protein: CASSQGLRSTDTQYF
clone size: NA; V gene: TRBV2; CDR3 length: 13; CDR3 protein: CASRNDRSYGYTF
clone size: NA; V gene: TRBV2; CDR3 length: 15; CDR3 protein: CASIEGMGSREKLFF
clone size: NA; V gene: TRBV7-9; CDR3 length: 11; CDR3 protein: CASTQGYGYTF
clone size: NA; V gene: TRBV2; CDR3 length: 16; CDR3 protein: CASSPLRDPNTGELFF
clone size: NA; V gene: TRBV6-5; CDR3 length: 14; CDR3 protein: CASSALAGAGELFF
clone size: NA; V gene: TRBV27; CDR3 length: 14; CDR3 protein: CASSFEGLGGELFF
clone size: NA; V gene: TRBV4-2; CDR3 length: 13; CDR3 protein: CASSQDLGGQAFF
clone size: NA; V gene: TRBV2; CDR3 length: 15; CDR3 protein: CASSKTTSGGETQYF
clone size: NA; V gene: TRBV7-2; CDR3 length: 15; CDR3 protein: CASSLGRGNNQPQHF
clone size: NA; V gene: TRBV5-6; CDR3 length: 16; CDR3 protein: CASSSEGRGHTGELFF
clone size: few; V gene: TRBV28; CDR3 length: 13; CDR3 protein: CASSTRPLYGYTF
clone size: NA; V gene: TRBV9; CDR3 length: 15; CDR3 protein: CASSVVGSGRTEQFF
clone size: NA; V gene: TRBV5-5; CDR3 length: 17; CDR3 protein: CASSFRIWDSYNSPLHF
clone size: NA; V gene: TRBV5-1; CDR3 length: 14; CDR3 protein: CASSRGQGYTEAFF
clone size: NA; V gene: TRBV9; CDR3 length: 16; CDR3 protein: CASRQSGGSNTGELFF
clone size: NA; V gene: TRBV18; CDR3 length: 16; CDR3 protein: CASLPGTGVPNYGYTF
clone size: few; V gene: TRBV6-5; CDR3 length: 15; CDR3 protein: CASSYSQGTNEKLFF
clone size: NA; V gene: TRBV19; CDR3 length: 18; CDR3 protein: CASSTQRWERGTYNEQFF
clone size: many; V gene: TRBV19; CDR3 length: 15; CDR3 protein: CASSTYRGRAYEQYF
clone size: NA; V gene: TRBV7-6; CDR3 length: 16; CDR3 protein: CASSLLRGTSNTEAFF
clone size: NA; V gene: TRBV5-1; CDR3 length: 12; CDR3 protein: CACSPRTNGYTF
clone size: NA; V gene: TRBV20-1; CDR3 length: 11; CDR3 protein: CSARDGGKAFF
clone size: NA; V gene: TRBV9; CDR3 length: 15; CDR3 protein: CASSVGGLSNQPQHF
clone size: NA; V gene: TRBV14; CDR3 length: 15; CDR3 protein: CASSQDPGTNYGYTF
clone size: NA; V gene: TRBV5-6; CDR3 length: 16; CDR3 protein: CASSSPDRGLSQPQHF
clone size: NA; V gene: TRBV7-2; CDR3 length: 18; CDR3 protein: CASSLVLAGGRNTGELFF
clone size: NA; V gene: TRBV5-6; CDR3 length: 15; CDR3 protein: CASSLAGSGANVLTF
clone size: few; V gene: TRBV6-1; CDR3 length: 15; CDR3 protein: CASSEVTGDYYGYTF
clone size: NA; V gene: TRBV5-1; CDR3 length: 15; CDR3 protein: CASSLTTSGVETQYF
clone size: NA; V gene: TRBV18; CDR3 length: 14; CDR3 protein: CATTPSSTFEKLFF
clone size: once; V gene: TRBV25-1; CDR3 length: 15; CDR3 protein: CASSEWKDGGSVQYF
clone size: few; V gene: TRBV5-5; CDR3 length: 12; CDR3 protein: CASRGQGNGYTF
clone size: NA; V gene: TRBV7-3; CDR3 length: 15; CDR3 protein: CASSTIDSPGGELFF
clone size: NA; V gene: TRBV10-3; CDR3 length: 12; CDR3 protein: CATQGQSYEQYF